Below, 5 T cell receptor beta chains from the same sample are listed, as sequenced in a study of shared T cell receptors in the human thymus. This table comes from immunoSEQ multiplex PCR, and its TCRdb copy is limited to in-frame clones, with some not included. The sample contains over 650,000 clones, 70% to 90% of which appear only once. The sample was also reused in another study, on human thymus T cells.

Sample: thymocytes. The source is a boy under two years old with a congenital heart defect.

The J gene is TRBJ1-1, the V gene TRBV6-1; possible D gene TRBD1, 6 bases. This CDR3 is 14 amino acids long. Germline loops: CDR1 MNHNS, CDR2 SASEGT. Between the trimmed V and J ends, which lost 11 bases and 7 bases, there was a span of 23 bases. In DNA, the CDR3 is TGTGCCGGGGTGTCAGGGGATGCAGGAGGTGAAGCTTTCTTT. Encoded protein: CAGVSGDAGGEAFF.

This chain joins TRBV4-3 and TRBJ2-3; D is unresolved. V was clipped by 0 bases and J by 10 bases, with 8 bases between them. The CDR3 runs to 12 residues. The germline gives CDR1 LGHNA, CDR2 YSLEER. CDR3 sequence reads: CASSQDHSAQYF. CDR3 DNA: TGCGCCAGCAGCCAAGATCACAGTGCGCAGTATTTT.

This chain joins TRBV18 and TRBJ2-1; D is unclear. This CDR3 comprises 14 residues. V dropped 3 bases and J dropped 4 bases, with 10 bases sitting between them. Looked up from germline, CDR1 is KGHSH and CDR2 is LQKENI. In nucleotides, the CDR3 is TGTGCCAGCTCACCGAGCTCGGGTTACAATGAGCAGTTCTTC. It specifies CASSPSSGYNEQFF.

The rearrangement uses TRBV6-5 and TRBJ2-7; TRBD2 aligns across 8 bases. The length of the CDR3 is 16 residues. J gave up 0 bases and V 2 bases, and 6 bases lay outside the gene matches. The germline CDR1 and CDR2 sequences are MNHEY and SVGAGI. The CDR3 loop reads CASSYRGSGSSYEQYF. The CDR3 nucleotides read TGTGCCAGCAGTTACCGTGGGAGCGGGAGCTCCTACGAGCAGTACTTC.

The CDR3 DNA reads as TGTGCCAGCAGCCAGAGAACGGGCGGGGGTTACAATGAGCAGTTCTTC. It encodes CASSQRTGGGYNEQFF. The V call is TRBV7-2, the J call TRBJ2-1; 7 positions match TRBD2. This CDR3 comprises 16 residues. V was clipped by 5 bases and J by 4 bases; unmatched bases: 11. Germline V gene sequence: CDR1 SGHTA, CDR2 FQGNSA.